This T cell receptor beta chain was identified in a study of cytomegalovirus exposure and HLA in healthy donors. Findings and caveats of the study: There were reportedly fewer N-insertions in an Asian-associated ancestry cluster than the roughly 670-donor mean, in a later analysis.

Donors consisted of healthy bone marrow donors. With respect to this clone: Its antigen is currently unknown.

Trimming took off 5 bases at V and 3 bases at J, with 13 bases between the two ends. The CDR3 sequence is 14 residues long. The germline gives CDR1 SEHNR, CDR2 FQNEAQ (reference sequence). PCR involved 60 Vbeta and 13 Jbeta primers. Sequencing was performed with immunoSEQ multiplex PCR; in TCRdb, only in-frame clones are kept and a portion is missing. This repertoire includes roughly 77,000 clones. Sequencing was carried out using PBMCs. The sequence was obtained from a man in his thirties or forties in good health and CMV-seronegative. The V gene is TRBV7-9, the J gene TRBJ1-2, with D unresolved. CDR3 amino acids: CASSPGSWDYGYTF. CDR3 DNA: TGTGCCAGCAGCCCGGGGAGCTGGGACTATGGCTACACCTTC.